Each of the 10 T cell receptor beta chains below was sequenced from the same sample in a study of blood T cell repertoires in COVID-19. This table comes from immunoSEQ multiplex PCR, and its TCRdb copy is limited to in-frame clones, with some not included. This table has roughly 280,000 clones, roughly nine tenths appearing once. Sequenced material: PBMCs or T cells enriched from blood (not recorded which). The receptors were gathered from a woman in her fifties or sixties who had recovered from COVID-19.

The chain links TRBV28 to TRBJ1-3, with D unresolved. CDR3 length: 12 amino acids. Germline CDR1 is MDHEN and CDR2 is SYDVKM. V was clipped by 6 bases and J by 11 bases, with 14 bases between them. The CDR3 here is CASRLARGAIYF. The CDR3, as DNA: TGTGCCAGCAGACTAGCCCGTGGGGCCATATATTTT.

J is TRBJ1-4 and V is TRBV6-5, with D maybe TRBD1 (6 bases). CDR1 is MNHEY, CDR2 SVGAGI, per germline. V lost 6 bases and J lost 8, with 16 bases in between. The CDR3 is 14 residues long. The CDR3 region is CASRKGQKAEKLFF. In DNA, the CDR3 is TGTGCCAGCAGAAAAGGACAGAAGGCGGAAAAACTGTTTTTT.

The V and J genes are TRBV11-2 and TRBJ2-5, with 8 bases aligning to TRBD2. The J segment lost 3 bases and the V segment lost 1 base, leaving 7 bases of the junction unmatched. The germline V gene has CDR1 SGHAT and CDR2 FQNNGV. This CDR3 contains 16 residues. The CDR3 protein is CASSLVWRGVKETQYF. The CDR3 DNA sequence: TGTGCCAGCAGCTTAGTGTGGCGGGGGGTGAAAGAGACCCAGTACTTC.

This clone was found once. The chain recombines TRBV2 with TRBJ1-5, with D uncertain. With 7 bases removed from V and 0 bases from J, the gap between germline ends came to 13 bases. CDR1 and CDR2 from the germline V gene are SNHLY and FYNNEI. The CDR3 loop spans 15 amino acids. The CDR3 is CASTPTGYSNQPQHF. The CDR3 DNA is TGTGCCAGCACCCCGACGGGGTATAGCAATCAGCCCCAGCATTTT.

The V gene is TRBV12-3 or TRBV12-4, the J gene TRBJ1-2, with D hard to call. This CDR3 comprises 12 residues. V was clipped by 4 bases and J by 5 bases, with 8 bases between them. The chain's CDR3 is CASSSGGYGYTF. The CDR3 nucleotides are TGTGCCAGCAGTTCGGGAGGATATGGCTACACCTTC.

This clone was seen a single time. This chain connects TRBV3-1 (or the pseudogene TRBV3-2) to TRBJ1-3; D is undetermined. This CDR3 comprises 14 residues. In germline, CDR1 is LGHDT, CDR2 YNNKEL (reference sequence). Between the trimmed V and J ends, which lost 2 bases and 13 bases, there was a span of 18 bases. The CDR3 DNA is TGTGCCAGCAGCCAATCAGACTCTGGAAACCCTATATATTTT. Protein sequence: CASSQSDSGNPIYF.

The CDR3 reads CASSPTQRTGAGGYTF. In DNA, the CDR3 is TGTGCCAGCAGCCCCACCCAACGGACAGGGGCGGGCGGCTACACCTTC. The chain combines TRBV14 with TRBJ1-2; 9 bases are a match to TRBD1. V lost 4 bases to trimming and J lost 8 bases; unmatched junction nucleotides: 14. The CDR3 consists of 16 residues. Germline lookup yields CDR1 SGHDN and CDR2 FVKESK.

The chain is built from TRBV18 and TRBJ2-5; D is ambiguous. This CDR3 is 13 amino acids long. V gave up 5 bases and J gave up 5 bases, with 12 bases separating them. The V gene's germline CDR1 is KGHSH and CDR2 LQKENI. Here the CDR3 reads CASSNPPRETQYF. CDR3 sequence (DNA): TGTGCCAGCTCAAATCCCCCTCGGGAGACCCAGTACTTC. The entire variable domain, with the rest obtained from reference TRBV18 and TRBJ2-5, is as follows: NAGVMQNPRHLVRRRGQEARLRCSPMKGHSHVYWYRQLPEEGLKFMVYLQKENIIDESGMPKERFSAEFPKEGPSILRIQQVVRGDSAAYFCASSNPPRETQYFGPGTRLLVL.

The CDR3 nucleotides read TGTGCCAGCAGCTTACAGCCAGGAGAAGCTTTCTTT. The encoded protein is CASSLQPGEAFF. This chain joins TRBV7-9 and TRBJ1-1, with no clear D. The CDR3 length is 12 residues. Per the germline V gene, CDR1 is SEHNR and CDR2 is FQNEAQ (reference sequence). Trimming cost V 2 bases and J 8 bases, with 9 bases left between them. Drawing the rest from reference TRBV7-9 and TRBJ1-1, the complete variable domain is DTGVSQNPRHKITKRGQNVTFRCDPISEHNRLYWYRQTLGQGPEFLTYFQNEAQLEKSRLLSDRFSAERPKGSFSTLEIQRTEQGDSAMYLCASSLQPGEAFFGQGTRLTVV.

The chain couples TRBV7-8 to TRBJ1-1, with TRBD1 matching 7 bases. V was clipped by 3 bases and J by 3 bases; unmatched bases: 7. The CDR3 covers 15 residues. The germline V gene encodes CDR1 SGHVS and CDR2 FQNEAQ. The CDR3 sequence: CASSFRETGYTEAFF. The CDR3 nucleotides are TGTGCCAGCAGCTTTCGGGAGACAGGGTACACTGAAGCTTTCTTT.